One and the same sample provided the 16 T cell receptor beta chains below, sequenced in a study of OX40 agonist ivuxolimab in advanced cancers. The table came from immunoSEQ multiplex PCR; TCRdb's copy has only in-frame clones and leaves some out. The table includes tens of thousands of clones, 85% to 90% detected once. Source: CD4+ or CD8+ T cells sorted from blood, taken in a trial of the OX40 agonist ivuxolimab. These TCRs come from an adult with an advanced solid tumor such as melanoma, head and neck, liver or kidney cancer.

V and J are TRBV4-1 and TRBJ1-1; no reliable D call. Germline-derived CDR1 and CDR2 are MGHRA and YSYEKL. CDR3 length equals 16 residues. Trimming cost V 0 bases and J 1 base, with 12 bases left between them. CDR3 protein: CASSQEGGFANTEAFF. CDR3 sequence (DNA): TGCGCCAGCAGCCAAGAGGGAGGGTTCGCGAACACTGAAGCTTTCTTT.

The chain has TRBV15 and TRBJ2-1; D is unclear. CDR3 length: 15 residues. Germline V lookup: CDR1 LNHNV, CDR2 YYDKDF (reference sequence). Trimming pared 3 bases from V and 6 bases from J, leaving 15 bases between. The CDR3 DNA reads as TGTGCCACCAGCAGGACATCCAGGCGACCCAATGAGCAGTTCTTC. Residues: CATSRTSRRPNEQFF.

The chain couples TRBV7-2 to TRBJ1-2, with a possible D match to TRBD1 (5 bases). With 6 bases removed from V and 3 bases from J, the gap between germline ends came to 11 bases. The CDR3 covers 13 residues. Looked up from germline, CDR1 is SGHTA and CDR2 is FQGNSA. The CDR3 loop is CASSSGTHYGYTF. CDR3 in DNA: TGTGCCAGCAGTTCCGGGACTCACTATGGCTACACCTTC. Using reference TRBV7-2 and TRBJ1-2 for the parts outside the CDR3, the full variable domain is GAGVSQSPSNKVTEKGKDVELRCDPISGHTALYWYRQSLGQGLEFLIYFQGNSAPDKSGLPSDRFSAERTGGSVSTLTIQRTQQEDSAVYLCASSSGTHYGYTFGSGTRLTVV.

The chain employs TRBV30 and TRBJ1-3; 9 bases align to TRBD1. V dropped 4 bases and J dropped 2; count of bases not matched to a gene: 3. Germline V CDR1 and CDR2: GTSNPN, SVGIG (reference sequence). CDR3 size: 14 residues. Here the CDR3 reads CAWIRTGAGNTIYF. CDR3 DNA sequence: TGTGCCTGGATACGGACAGGGGCTGGAAACACCATATATTTT.

Points on this clone: A read error may account for a junction end that differs from germline. This chain links TRBV5-1 with TRBJ2-7, with 7 nucleotides matching TRBD2. CDR3 size: 15 residues. Germline lookup yields CDR1 SGHRS and CDR2 YFSETQ. CDR3 sequence reads: CANSRGSPPSYEQYF. The CDR3 region has the DNA TGCGCCAACAGCCGCGGGAGCCCCCCCTCCTACGAGCAGTACTTC.

For the CDR3, the DNA is TGTGCCAGCCTCGGGGGGAACTATGGCTACACCTTC. Its translation: CASLGGNYGYTF. The V and J genes are TRBV28 and TRBJ1-2; TRBD1 might be the D (5 bases). Germline assignment: CDR1 MDHEN and CDR2 SYDVKM. V lost 8 bases and J lost 2, with 9 bases in between. The CDR3 has 12 amino acids.

The CDR3 loop reads CASSGTGVRTEAFF. The CDR3 DNA reads as TGTGCCAGCAGTGGGACAGGGGTGAGGACTGAAGCTTTCTTT. The chain employs TRBV2 and TRBJ1-1; 9 bases match TRBD1. This CDR3 spans 14 amino acids. V gave up 4 bases and J gave up 5 bases; unmatched junction bases: 5. CDR1 SNHLY and CDR2 FYNNEI come from the germline V gene.

V gene TRBV7-2 combines with J gene TRBJ1-5, with D tentatively TRBD1 (6 bases). Between the trimmed V and J ends, which lost 5 bases and 0 bases, there was a span of 11 bases. CDR3 length: 15 residues. Germline values: CDR1 SGHTA, CDR2 FQGNSA. The DNA for the CDR3 is TGTGCCAGCAGCCCGGACAGCCTTAGCAATCAGCCCCAGCATTTT. Protein product: CASSPDSLSNQPQHF.

This chain connects TRBV6-5 to TRBJ1-1; TRBD1 is a possible D gene (5 bases). Between the trimmed V and J ends, which lost 0 bases and 2 bases, there was a span of 13 bases. CDR1 and CDR2 (germline): MNHEY, SVGAGI. The CDR3 contains 16 residues. The CDR3 DNA is TGTGCCAGCAGTTACTCGGGGACGGTGGTAAACACTGAAGCTTTCTTT. Translating gives CASSYSGTVVNTEAFF.

CDR3 sequence reads: CASSRSGQRNYGYTF. CDR3 sequence (DNA): TGTGCCAGCAGTAGATCGGGACAGAGAAACTATGGCTACACCTTC. The V gene is TRBV6-6, the J gene TRBJ1-2, with TRBD1 identical over 7 bases. Germline V CDR1 and CDR2: MNHNY, SVGAGI (reference sequence). After removal of 5 bases from V and 2 bases from J, the junction contained 8 bases not matched to a gene. The CDR3 totals 15 residues.

V gene TRBV27 combines with J gene TRBJ1-2; 7 bases line up with TRBD1. Germline values: CDR1 MNHEY, CDR2 SMNVEV (reference sequence). The CDR3 has 14 amino acids. This chain's CDR3 is CVGFRDSLIYGYTF. The CDR3 nucleotides read TGTGTCGGGTTTAGGGACAGCCTCATCTATGGCTACACCTTC.

CDR3 amino acids: CASSLSGIGYTF. The CDR3, as DNA: TGTGCCAGCAGCTTGTCGGGGATAGGCTACACCTTC. The chain recombines TRBV5-5 with TRBJ1-2; D unresolved. Trimming shortened V by 1 base and J by 8 bases, and 9 bases separated the two germline ends. CDR1 and CDR2 (germline): SGHKS, YYEKEE (reference sequence). The CDR3 is 12 residues long.

The chain employs TRBV30 and TRBJ1-2; D gene unclear. Germline CDR1 reads GTSNPN; CDR2 reads SVGIG (reference sequence). The CDR3 extends over 14 amino acids. Trimming removed 4 bases from V and 8 bases from J, with 20 bases in between. CDR3 bases: TGTGCCTGGACAGGTTCCCTATTGGAGTCGGGCTACACCTTC. Residues: CAWTGSLLESGYTF.

For the CDR3, the DNA is TGTGCCAGCTCACTGGGTTTCGGCAATCAGCCCCAGCATTTT. As protein: CASSLGFGNQPQHF. The chain combines TRBV18 with TRBJ1-5; D gene ambiguous. This CDR3 is 14 amino acids long. Trimming cost V 4 bases and J 2 bases, with 9 bases left between them. The germline CDR1 and CDR2 sequences are KGHSH and LQKENI.

The V gene is TRBV18, the J gene TRBJ1-5, with a weak D call TRBD1 (6 bases). Germline lookup yields CDR1 KGHSH and CDR2 LQKENI. V was shortened by 4 bases and J by 4 bases, with 11 bases between the two germline ends. The CDR3 runs to 14 residues. The CDR3 nucleotides are TGTGCCAGCTCACAGGGGGTTGGGAATCAGCCCCAGCATTTT. It yields the protein CASSQGVGNQPQHF.

The chain has TRBV6-5 and TRBJ1-1; perhaps TRBD1 as D (6 bases). Looked up from germline, CDR1 is MNHEY and CDR2 is SVGAGI. The CDR3 contains 14 residues. The V end was cut by 6 bases, the J end by 4 bases, with 15 bases between. The CDR3: CASRKGGYGTEAFF. CDR3 sequence (DNA): TGTGCCAGCAGGAAAGGGGGTTACGGCACTGAAGCTTTCTTT.